This section outlines one TCR beta chain sequence together with its context. MiXCR was run by TCRdb on the 5' RACE reads, yielding one entry per CDR3 protein. The table has 270,000 or so distinct CDR3 sequences, under 20% seen once. CDR3 length equals 14 residues. V was clipped by 3 bases and J by 2 bases, with 8 bases between them. Germline V gene lookup returns CDR1 SNHLY and CDR2 FYNNEI. The record originates from a study of CD8 T cells in ankylosing spondylitis. The chain uses TRBV2 and TRBJ2-1; D not certain. Sequenced input: blood, either unsorted or a sorted T cell fraction (not recorded which). The TCR sequence derives from a male donor with ankylosing spondylitis or in good health (not recorded which). The CDR3 reads CASSDPEPYNEQFF. In DNA form, the CDR3 reads TGTGCCAGCAGTGACCCGGAGCCCTACAATGAGCAGTTCTTC.